These 4 T cell receptor beta chains were sequenced from one sample in a study of low-dose radiotherapy and immunotherapy resistance in tumors. Regarding time point: before trial treatment. Alpha- and beta-chain coverage of first-strand cDNA came from TRAV- and TRBV-specific primers. The TCRs were subjected to amplification over about 20 PCR cycles employing a constant-region primer in conjunction with a V-primer adapter. In TCRdb, the reads were re-called with MiXCR into one record per CDR3 protein. Found here are around 76,000 distinct CDR3 sequences, around 30% of them singletons; the top ten hold approximately 10%. The specimen was PBMCs, collected before treatment. These receptors were collected from a female donor with ovarian cancer.

A note on this clonotype: A read error likely explains this, since a far larger clone differs by one base. The chain uses TRBV13 and TRBJ1-1; TRBD1 matches 7 bases. J lost 4 bases, V lost 6 bases, and 14 bases had no gene match. The germline CDR1 and CDR2 sequences are PRHDT and FYEKMQ (reference sequence). This CDR3 has 16 amino acids. For the CDR3, the DNA is TGTGCCAGCAGTGAAGCGAGACAGGGTGGGACCACTGAAGCTTTCTTT. This sequence encodes CASSEARQGGTTEAFF.

This chain links TRBV21-1 with TRBJ2-1; whether TRBD2, the table's D call, matches the DNA was not checked. TRBV21-1 is an annotated pseudogene. This CDR3 comprises 11 residues. The CDR3 DNA reads TGTGCCAGCAGCCTAGGGAGTGGGCAGTTCTTC. As protein: CASSLGSGQFF.

This clonotype occurred many times. The DNA of the CDR3 is TGCAGTGCTTCCCCTATGACAGGGGGGTTAGAAGAGACCCAGTACTTC. Translation gives CSASPMTGGLEETQYF. The chain joins TRBV20-1 to TRBJ2-5; 9 bases are shared with TRBD1. Germline CDR1 reads DFQATT; CDR2 reads SNEGSKA (reference sequence). With 5 bases clipped from V and 3 bases from J, the junction kept 13 bases outside the gene matches. The CDR3 runs 16 residues.

The rearrangement links TRBV6-6 to TRBJ2-7, with TRBD2 matching over 9 bases. The length of the CDR3 is 15 residues. Looked up from germline, CDR1 is MNHNY and CDR2 is SVGAGI (reference sequence). Trimming took 6 bases from V and 6 from J; bases not matched to a gene: 12. In DNA form, the CDR3 reads TGTGCCAGCAGCCCGGGGGCTAGCGGGATGAGCGAGCAGTACTTC. This encodes CASSPGASGMSEQYF.